This TCR beta chain was documented in a study of regulatory T cells in long-lasting Graves disease. Study results and limitations: Clonotypes that were public and shared totalled about 2,500 in persistent patients versus 800 to 1,000 in new patients.

This clonotype was picked up many times. Its antigen is not identified. Per germline, CDR1 DFQATT and CDR2 SNEGSKA (reference sequence). V lost 3 bases to trimming and J lost 9 bases; unmatched junction nucleotides: 6. CDR3 length equals 14 residues. The time point: newly diagnosed GD, antithyroid drugs for less than 3 months. The TCR library was made from RNA extracted from PBMCs. Construction of the TCR beta libraries employed iRepertoire HTBI primers in conjunction with Arm-PCR of CDR3 regions. Each CDR3 protein gets one entry after TCRdb re-called the multiplex PCR reads with MiXCR. The sample holds 450,000 to 500,000 distinct CDR3 sequences, about 17% seen once. Separately, the same data were catalogued under a study of T cells in Graves' hyperthyroidism and ophthalmopathy. As reported in that work: TCR CDR3 underwent first-round RT-PCR with the HTBI primer set. Most expanded thyroid clonotypes above 0.001 recurred in blood.

The sequence derives from a man aged 40-49 years with Graves disease. This rearrangement joins TRBV20-1 to TRBJ2-2; 11 bases line up with TRBD2. Source: peripheral blood mononuclear cells (PBMCs), taken at new diagnosis, from a patient treated with antithyroid drugs. The CDR3: CSARQLAGVRELFF. The CDR3 DNA is TGCAGTGCTAGGCAACTAGCGGGAGTCAGGGAGCTGTTTTTT.